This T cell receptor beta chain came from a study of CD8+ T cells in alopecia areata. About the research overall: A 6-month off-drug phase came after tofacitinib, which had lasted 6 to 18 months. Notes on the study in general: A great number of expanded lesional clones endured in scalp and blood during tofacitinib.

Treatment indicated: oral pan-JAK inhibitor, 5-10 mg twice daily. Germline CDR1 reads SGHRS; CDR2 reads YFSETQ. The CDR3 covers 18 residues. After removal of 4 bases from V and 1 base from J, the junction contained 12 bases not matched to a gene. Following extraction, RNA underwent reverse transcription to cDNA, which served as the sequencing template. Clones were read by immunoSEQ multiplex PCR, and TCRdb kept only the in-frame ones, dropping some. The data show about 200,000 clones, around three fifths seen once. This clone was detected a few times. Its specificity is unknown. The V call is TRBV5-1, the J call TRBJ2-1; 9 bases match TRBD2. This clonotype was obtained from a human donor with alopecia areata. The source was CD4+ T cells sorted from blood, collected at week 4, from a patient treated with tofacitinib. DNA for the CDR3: TGCGCCAGCAGCCCCCAACCCCCAGCGGGGGGATCCTACAATGAGCAGTTCTTC. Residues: CASSPQPPAGGSYNEQFF.